This T cell receptor (beta chain) came from a study of shared clonotypes between healthy human individuals. Study-wide background: The donor pool was made up of a couple of women and three men aged 18 to 49. For every donor, three CD4 naive, three CD4 memory, two CD8 naive and one CD8 memory plates were used.

Within Nashville, Tennessee resided all donors, each a Caucasian adult. V was trimmed by 2 bases and J by 4 bases, leaving 11 bases between them. Germline V gene data show CDR1 as GTSNPN and CDR2 as SVGIG (reference sequence). The CDR3 extends over 13 amino acids. Only in-frame clones appear in the TCRdb table, and some are missing; sequencing was by immunoSEQ multiplex PCR. This table has about 1.1 million clones, around three quarters appearing once. Material: memory CD4+ T cells from PBMCs. The subset: CD45RA-negative fraction. The chain uses TRBV30 and TRBJ2-5; tentative D call: TRBD1 (5 bases). This sequence originates from a young man in good health. Some clones in this sample may be carry-over from other donors' samples. CDR3 in DNA: TGTGCCTGGAGTCAAGGCAGGGTAGAGACCCAGTACTTC. Translating gives CAWSQGRVETQYF. The whole variable domain, remainder taken from reference TRBV30 and TRBJ2-5, is SQTIHQWPATLVQPVGSPLSLECTVEGTSNPNLYWYRQAAGRGLQLLFYSVGIGQISSEVPQNLSASRPQDRQFILSSKKLLLSDSGFYLCAWSQGRVETQYFGPGTRLLVL.